Listed below are T cell receptor beta chains from one sample, sequenced in a study of pediatric ulcerative colitis. The table came from immunoSEQ multiplex PCR; TCRdb's copy has only in-frame clones and leaves some out. This table holds roughly 23,000 clones, 71% found once. The sequenced sample was gut tissue. The receptors shown here come from a boy younger than 18 with severe ulcerative colitis. CDR3s include the opening cysteine and the closing phenylalanine or tryptophan.

CDR3 | V | length
CASSSGTASNQPQHF | TRBV27 | 15
CASSEPGPQHF | TRBV2 | 11
CASSQGGVTDTQYF | TRBV4-3 | 14
CASSMTSAGSYNSPLHF | TRBV19 | 17
CASSEYHSYEQYF | TRBV6-1 | 13
CASSTRDRRRSGANVLTF | TRBV25-1 | 18
CAWTGQGIYGYTF | TRBV30 | 13
CASSLATRTVGIYEQYF | TRBV27 | 17
CASSIQGAEAFF | TRBV6-6 | 12
CASTDSFQETQYF | TRBV6-6 | 13
CASRAARQGMHYGYTF | TRBV19 | 16
CASSLFTGTYEQYF | TRBV5-8 | 14
CSVGDRGAFF | TRBV29-1 | 10
CASSTGGIYEQFF | TRBV10-2 | 13
CASRRSSGGYNEQFF | TRBV6-4 | 15
CASGAGLLFF | TRBV6-6 | 10
CASNPAYLTGADGYTF | TRBV2 | 16
CASGGSPNYGYTF | TRBV6-5 | 13
CAFLEGGVNEQFF | TRBV2 | 13
CASSLGGRYNSPLHF | TRBV6-5 | 15
CSVGPELGYGYTF | TRBV29-1 | 13